This T cell receptor (beta chain) was sequenced during a study of spatial heterogeneity in lung cancer. Study-wide background: The donors, approximately 66 patients with untreated early-stage non-small cell lung cancer, provided the samples.

The sample holds many counts of this clonotype. As to time point: blood at routine non-recurrence follow-up after resection. Germline loops: CDR1 SEHNR, CDR2 FQNEAQ (reference sequence). The CDR3 is 16 amino acids. V was clipped by 3 bases and J by 8 bases, with 20 bases between them. A distinct unique molecular identifier was carried by each TCR cDNA molecule. One entry per CDR3 protein results from TCRdb running MiXCR on the 5' RACE reads. The data contain 35,000 to 55,000 distinct CDR3 sequences, about 11% of them singletons. The input for sequencing was PBMCs, taken at follow-up. The genes are TRBV7-9 and TRBJ2-1; D unclear. The receptor was derived from a male donor with early-stage non-small cell lung cancer. CDR3 nucleotide sequence: TGTGCCAGCAGCTTGGGCTCGCTCCAAGCCTCCCATGAGCAGTTCTTC. This sequence encodes CASSLGSLQASHEQFF.